One and the same sample provided the 15 T cell receptor beta chains below, sequenced in a study of CD8+ T cells in alopecia areata. Extracted RNA was reverse transcribed, and the resulting cDNA served as sequencing template. The data were produced by immunoSEQ multiplex PCR, yet TCRdb's version contains in-frame clones alone and is incomplete. The sample lists around 29,000 clones; less than 75% were seen once. What was sequenced was NKG2D-high CD8+ T cells sorted from blood. The receptors derive from a human donor with alopecia areata.

This clone came up a few times. The chain employs TRBV27 and TRBJ2-1, with 12 positions matching TRBD2. With 4 bases clipped from V and 4 bases from J, the junction kept 11 bases outside the gene matches. The CDR3 is made up of 18 amino acids. The germline V gene has CDR1 MNHEY and CDR2 SMNVEV (reference sequence). DNA for the CDR3: TGTGCCAGCAGTTCGACTAGCGGGAGCTTCATTTTGTACAATGAGCAGTTCTTC. Its protein product is CASSSTSGSFILYNEQFF.

The CDR3 loop is CSAVQGNTEAFF. CDR3 nucleotides: TGCAGCGCGGTACAGGGTAACACTGAAGCTTTCTTT. The genes are TRBV29-1 and TRBJ1-1, with D perhaps matching TRBD1 (6 bases). V was cut by 7 bases and J by 2 bases, with 11 bases left in between. The CDR3 runs 12 residues. Germline CDR1 and CDR2: SQVTM and ANQGSEA. Full variable domain (outside the CDR3, taken from reference TRBV29-1 and TRBJ1-1): SAVISQKPSRDICQRGTSLTIQCQVDSQVTMMFWYRQQPGQSLTLIATANQGSEATYESGFVIDKFPISRPNLTFSTLTVSNMSPEDSSIYLCSAVQGNTEAFFGQGTRLTVV.

The V call is TRBV2, the J call TRBJ2-5; possibly TRBD1 for D (5 bases). The V end lost 6 bases, the J end lost 5 bases, and 22 bases lay between the germline ends. Germline assignment: CDR1 SNHLY and CDR2 FYNNEI. The CDR3 contains 16 residues. The CDR3 coding sequence is TGTGCCAGCAGCCCCCATAGGGCCCAGGGCTTCGAGACCCAGTACTTC. Protein: CASSPHRAQGFETQYF.

This clone has just a few counts. The chain employs TRBV7-8 and TRBJ2-3; D is unresolved. Germline V lookup: CDR1 SGHVS, CDR2 FQNEAQ. The CDR3 extends over 14 amino acids. V lost 0 bases, J lost 3 bases, and 7 bases lay in between. This CDR3 is CASSLARETDTQYF. In nucleotides, the CDR3 is TGTGCCAGCAGCTTAGCGCGCGAAACAGATACGCAGTATTTT.

The CDR3 coding sequence is TGTGCCAGCAGCAGACCGGGACACACTGAAGCTTTCTTT. Translating it yields CASSRPGHTEAFF. V usage is TRBV7-9 and J usage is TRBJ1-1; D perhaps matches TRBD1 (5 bases). Germline CDR1 SEHNR, CDR2 FQNEAQ (reference sequence). Trimming shortened V by 5 bases and J by 3 bases, and 10 bases separated the two germline ends. The CDR3 is 13 residues long.

There are a few counts of this clone. The chain combines TRBV29-1 with TRBJ2-5, with D perhaps TRBD2 (6 bases). This CDR3 comprises 12 residues. Trimming pared 7 bases from V and 5 bases from J, leaving 14 bases between. Germline V lookup: CDR1 SQVTM, CDR2 ANQGSEA. The CDR3 bases are TGCAGCGCTGACGGGGGTATGGAGACCCAGTACTTC. Protein product: CSADGGMETQYF.

The rearrangement joins TRBV5-1 to TRBJ2-7; TRBD1 or TRBD2 may be the D gene (5 bases each). The germline V gene encodes CDR1 SGHRS and CDR2 YFSETQ. The CDR3 length is 16 residues. V was clipped by 5 bases and J by 0 bases, with 18 bases between them. CDR3 protein: CASSSDLGDLSYEQYF. CDR3 coding DNA: TGCGCCAGCAGTTCGGACTTAGGGGACCTCTCCTACGAGCAGTACTTC.

J is TRBJ2-7 and V is TRBV4-2; D tentatively reads TRBD1 or TRBD2 (5 bases each). There are 15 residues in the CDR3. Germline values: CDR1 LGHNA, CDR2 YNFKEQ. V lost 0 bases to trimming and J lost 3 bases, with 12 bases between them. The CDR3 bases are TGTGCCAGCAGCCAAGAAAGGGACGCCTACTACGAGCAGTACTTC. Translated, it gives CASSQERDAYYEQYF.

V usage is TRBV4-1 and J usage is TRBJ2-2; D is unresolved. CDR3 length: 13 residues. V lost 4 bases to trimming and J lost 9 bases, with 12 bases between them. The germline CDR1 and CDR2 sequences are MGHRA and YSYEKL. CDR3 loop: CASSPVDIRELFF. The CDR3 DNA is TGCGCCAGCAGCCCAGTCGATATCCGGGAGCTGTTTTTT.

The rearrangement uses TRBV5-1 and TRBJ1-1; D is unclear. V was shortened by 4 bases and J by 0 bases, with 13 bases between the two germline ends. The CDR3 is 15 residues long. CDR1 is SGHRS, CDR2 YFSETQ, per germline. The CDR3 DNA sequence: TGCGCCAGCAGCCATCGGGAGGCGTTGAACACTGAAGCTTTCTTT. This encodes CASSHREALNTEAFF.

The rearrangement joins TRBV5-1 to TRBJ2-7, with 7 bases fitting TRBD1. This CDR3 is 14 amino acids long. J was trimmed by 1 base and V by 4 bases; bases with no gene match: 5. The germline gives CDR1 SGHRS, CDR2 YFSETQ. CDR3 in amino acids: CASSETGVSYEQYF. CDR3 in DNA: TGCGCCAGCAGCGAAACAGGGGTTTCCTACGAGCAGTACTTC.

V usage is TRBV9 and J usage is TRBJ2-4, with 8 bases aligning to TRBD1. The germline V gene has CDR1 SGDLS and CDR2 YYNGEE. This CDR3 region has 14 residues. Trimming at V came to 3 bases and at J to 6 bases, leaving 5 bases not matched to a gene. CDR3 residues: CASSGGQGRNIQYF. The CDR3 DNA is TGTGCCAGCAGCGGCGGACAGGGAAGAAACATTCAGTACTTC.

The V gene is TRBV28, the J gene TRBJ2-7; 7 bases are a match to TRBD2. The CDR3 extends over 14 amino acids. Germline CDR1 is MDHEN and CDR2 is SYDVKM. The J segment lost 0 bases and the V segment lost 2 bases, leaving 1 base of the junction unmatched. The CDR3 loop reads CASSLREASYEQYF. DNA for the CDR3: TGTGCCAGCAGTTTACGGGAGGCCTCCTACGAGCAGTACTTC.

V is TRBV27 and J is TRBJ2-2; no reliable D call. The CDR3 length is 12 residues. Germline CDR1 is MNHEY and CDR2 is SMNVEV (reference sequence). V was clipped by 3 bases and J by 4 bases, with 3 bases between them. The CDR3 bases are TGTGCCAGCAGTTTTTTCACCGGGGAGCTGTTTTTT. Its translation: CASSFFTGELFF.

This sequence joins TRBV19 and TRBJ2-1; TRBD1 aligns across 7 bases. The germline CDR1 and CDR2 sequences are LNHDA and SQIVND (reference sequence). The V and J ends lost 6 bases and 3 bases, in that order; junction bases with no gene match: 8. The CDR3 consists of 15 residues. CDR3 nucleotides: TGTGCCAGTAGGTGGAAGACAGGGCACTACAATGAGCAGTTCTTC. Translating it yields CASRWKTGHYNEQFF.